This TCR beta chain came from a study of blood T cell repertoires in COVID-19. As for the study in general: PBMCs, B-cell-depleted T cells, or T cells were the source of the cDNA or gDNA that made up the material.

Original processing methods: Using reference gene primer amplification, nucleated cell counts were estimated. Some clones are missing from TCRdb's copy, which holds only in-frame ones; the method was immunoSEQ multiplex PCR. D and trimming come from the DNA, and the V and J calls and clone size come from that table. Of roughly 90,000 clones detected, 86% appear once; the ten largest clones hold more than 25%. Sequenced: peripheral blood. This sequence was found in a human donor in a cohort sampled during active COVID-19.

In nucleotides, the CDR3 is TGTGCCAGCAGCCCGGGGAGCGCTAGCTCCTACGAGCAGTACTTC. Encoded protein: CASSPGSASSYEQYF. The chain employs TRBV7-2 and TRBJ2-7; D possibly corresponds to TRBD2 (5 bases). The V gene lost 5 bases and the J gene lost 0 bases, with 14 bases spanning the gap. The CDR3 is 15 residues long. Germline V gives CDR1 SGHTA, CDR2 FQGNSA.